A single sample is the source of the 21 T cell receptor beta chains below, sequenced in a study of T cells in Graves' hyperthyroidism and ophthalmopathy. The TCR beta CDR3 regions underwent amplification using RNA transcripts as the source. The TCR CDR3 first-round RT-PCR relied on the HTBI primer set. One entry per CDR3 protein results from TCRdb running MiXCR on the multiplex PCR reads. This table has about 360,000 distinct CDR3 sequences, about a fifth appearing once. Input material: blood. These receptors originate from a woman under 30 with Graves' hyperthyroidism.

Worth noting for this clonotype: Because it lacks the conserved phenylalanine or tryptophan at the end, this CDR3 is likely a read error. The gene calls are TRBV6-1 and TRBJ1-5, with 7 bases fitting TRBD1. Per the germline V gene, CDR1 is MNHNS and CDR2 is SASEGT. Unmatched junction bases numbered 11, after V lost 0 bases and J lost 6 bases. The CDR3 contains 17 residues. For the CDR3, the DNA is TGTGCCAGCAGTGAAGCGTCATGGCAGGGGGGCTTTCAGCCCCAGCATTTG. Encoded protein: CASSEASWQGGFQPQHL.

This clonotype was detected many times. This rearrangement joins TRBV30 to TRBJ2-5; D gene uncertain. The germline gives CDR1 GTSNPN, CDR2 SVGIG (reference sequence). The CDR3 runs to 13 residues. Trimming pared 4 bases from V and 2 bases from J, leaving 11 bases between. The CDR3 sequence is CAWILAGQETQYF. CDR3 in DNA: TGTGCCTGGATCCTCGCAGGACAAGAGACCCAGTACTTC.

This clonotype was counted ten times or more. The CDR3 spells CATTVLRGGELFF. The CDR3 DNA follows: TGTGCCACCACCGTTCTGAGGGGCGGGGAGCTGTTTTTT. This rearrangement joins TRBV15 to TRBJ2-2; D tentatively reads TRBD1 or TRBD2 (5 bases each). Germline-derived CDR1 and CDR2 are LNHNV and YYDKDF (reference sequence). The CDR3 sequence is 13 residues long. Trimming left V 7 bases short and J 7 bases short, with 13 bases between.

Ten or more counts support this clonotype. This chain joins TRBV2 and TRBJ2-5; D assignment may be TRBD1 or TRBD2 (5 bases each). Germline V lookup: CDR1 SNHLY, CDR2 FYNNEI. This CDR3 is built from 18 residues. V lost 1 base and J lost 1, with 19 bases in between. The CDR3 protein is CASSEGGDVRDPQETQYF. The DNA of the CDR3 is TGTGCCAGCAGTGAAGGTGGGGACGTCCGGGACCCCCAAGAGACCCAGTACTTC. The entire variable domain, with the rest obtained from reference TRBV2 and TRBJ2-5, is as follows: EPEVTQTPSHQVTQMGQEVILRCVPISNHLYFYWYRQILGQKVEFLVSFYNNEISEKSEIFDDQFSVERPDGSNFTLKIRSTKLEDSAMYFCASSEGGDVRDPQETQYFGPGTRLLVL.

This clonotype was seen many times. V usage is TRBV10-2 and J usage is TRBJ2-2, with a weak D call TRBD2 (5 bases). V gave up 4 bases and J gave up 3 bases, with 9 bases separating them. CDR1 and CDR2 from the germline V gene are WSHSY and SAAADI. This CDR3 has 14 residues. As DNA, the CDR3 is TGCGCCAGCAGTGTAGTGGGAGACACCGGGGAGCTGTTTTTT. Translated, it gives CASSVVGDTGELFF.

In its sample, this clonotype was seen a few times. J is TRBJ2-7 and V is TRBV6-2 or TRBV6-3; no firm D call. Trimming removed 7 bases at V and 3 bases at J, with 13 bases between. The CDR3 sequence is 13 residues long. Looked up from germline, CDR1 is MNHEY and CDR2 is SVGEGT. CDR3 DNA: TGTGCCAGCAACGGTCCAGTCGGCTACGAGCAGTACTTC. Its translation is CASNGPVGYEQYF.

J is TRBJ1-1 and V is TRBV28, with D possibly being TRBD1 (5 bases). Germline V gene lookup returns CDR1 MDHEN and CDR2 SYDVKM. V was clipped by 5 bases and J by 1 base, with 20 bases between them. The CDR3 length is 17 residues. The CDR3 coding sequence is TGTGCCAGCAGTCCCCGGGGGTTCAGCAATGGGAACACTGAAGCTTTCTTT. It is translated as CASSPRGFSNGNTEAFF.

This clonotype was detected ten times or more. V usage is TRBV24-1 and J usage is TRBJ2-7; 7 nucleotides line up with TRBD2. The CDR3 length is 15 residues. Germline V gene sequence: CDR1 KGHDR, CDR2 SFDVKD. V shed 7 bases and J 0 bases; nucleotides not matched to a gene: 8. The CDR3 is CATSPSGASSYEQYF. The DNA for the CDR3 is TGTGCCACCAGCCCCAGCGGGGCGAGCTCCTACGAGCAGTACTTC.

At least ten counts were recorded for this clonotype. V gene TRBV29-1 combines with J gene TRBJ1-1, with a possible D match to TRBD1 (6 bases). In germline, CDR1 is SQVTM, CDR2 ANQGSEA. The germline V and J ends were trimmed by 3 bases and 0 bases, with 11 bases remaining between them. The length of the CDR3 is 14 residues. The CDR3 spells CSVEQGTMNTEAFF. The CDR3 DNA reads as TGCAGCGTTGAGCAGGGGACAATGAACACTGAAGCTTTCTTT.

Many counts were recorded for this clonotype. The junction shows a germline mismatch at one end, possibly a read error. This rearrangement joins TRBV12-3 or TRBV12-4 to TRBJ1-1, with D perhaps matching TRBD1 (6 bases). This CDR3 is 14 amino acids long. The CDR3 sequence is CASSPDRLTTEASF. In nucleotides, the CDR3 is TGTGCCAGCAGTCCGGACAGACTAACCACTGAAGCTTCCTTT.

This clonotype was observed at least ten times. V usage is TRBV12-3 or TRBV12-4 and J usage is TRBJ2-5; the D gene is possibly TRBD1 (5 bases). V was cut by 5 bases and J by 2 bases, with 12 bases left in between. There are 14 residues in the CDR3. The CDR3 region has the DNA TGTGCCAGCAGTCTTAGCAAGGGGCAAGAGACCCAGTACTTC. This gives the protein CASSLSKGQETQYF.

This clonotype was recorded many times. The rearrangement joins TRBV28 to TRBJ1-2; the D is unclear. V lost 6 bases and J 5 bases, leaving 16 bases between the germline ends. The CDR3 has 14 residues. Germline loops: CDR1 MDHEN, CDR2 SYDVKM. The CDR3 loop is CASRVHGRTYGYTF. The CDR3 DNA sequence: TGTGCCAGCAGGGTTCATGGACGGACTTATGGCTACACCTTC.

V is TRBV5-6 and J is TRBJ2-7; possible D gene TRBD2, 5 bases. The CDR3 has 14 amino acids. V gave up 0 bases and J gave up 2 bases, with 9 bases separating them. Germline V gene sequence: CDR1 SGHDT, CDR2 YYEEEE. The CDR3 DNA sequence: TGTGCCAGCAGCTTGGAGGGAGTAACCTACGAGCAGTACTTC. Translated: CASSLEGVTYEQYF.

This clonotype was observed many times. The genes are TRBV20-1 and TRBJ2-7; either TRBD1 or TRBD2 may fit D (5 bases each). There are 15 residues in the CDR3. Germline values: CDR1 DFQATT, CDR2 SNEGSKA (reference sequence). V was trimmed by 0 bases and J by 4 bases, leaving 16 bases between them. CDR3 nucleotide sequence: TGCAGTGCTAGAGATCAGGGCAGGGACCCGTACGAGCAGTACTTC. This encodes CSARDQGRDPYEQYF.

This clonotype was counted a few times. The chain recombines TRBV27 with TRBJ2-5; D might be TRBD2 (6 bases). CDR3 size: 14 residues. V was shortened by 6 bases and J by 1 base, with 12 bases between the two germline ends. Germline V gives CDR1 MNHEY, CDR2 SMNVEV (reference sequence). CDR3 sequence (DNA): TGTGCCAGCAGACCGAGCGGGCTCCAAGAGACCCAGTACTTC. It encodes CASRPSGLQETQYF.

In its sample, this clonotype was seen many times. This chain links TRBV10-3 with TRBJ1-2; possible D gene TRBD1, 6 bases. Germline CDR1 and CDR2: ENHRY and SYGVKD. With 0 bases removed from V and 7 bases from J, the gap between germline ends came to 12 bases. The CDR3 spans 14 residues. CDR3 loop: CAISESTGSAGYTF. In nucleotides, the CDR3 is TGTGCCATCAGTGAGTCGACAGGATCTGCTGGCTACACCTTC.

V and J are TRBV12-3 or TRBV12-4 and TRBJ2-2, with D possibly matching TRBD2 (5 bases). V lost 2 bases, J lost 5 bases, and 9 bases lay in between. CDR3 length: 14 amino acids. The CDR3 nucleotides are TGTGCCAGCAGTTTATCTTCGGGGACCGGGGAGCTGTTTTTT. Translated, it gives CASSLSSGTGELFF.

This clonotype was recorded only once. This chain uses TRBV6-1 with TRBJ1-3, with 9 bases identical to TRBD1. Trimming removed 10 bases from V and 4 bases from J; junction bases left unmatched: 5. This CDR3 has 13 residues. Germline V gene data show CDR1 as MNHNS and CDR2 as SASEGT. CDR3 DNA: TGTGCCACCTCGGACAGGGGAGGAAACACCATATATTTT. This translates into CATSDRGGNTIYF.

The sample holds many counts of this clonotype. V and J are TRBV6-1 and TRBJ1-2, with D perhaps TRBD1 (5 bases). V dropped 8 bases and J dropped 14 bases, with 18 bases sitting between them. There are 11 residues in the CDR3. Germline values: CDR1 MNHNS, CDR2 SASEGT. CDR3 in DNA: TGTGCCAGCGCTTCACGGGGCTCCTGGACCTTC. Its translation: CASASRGSWTF.

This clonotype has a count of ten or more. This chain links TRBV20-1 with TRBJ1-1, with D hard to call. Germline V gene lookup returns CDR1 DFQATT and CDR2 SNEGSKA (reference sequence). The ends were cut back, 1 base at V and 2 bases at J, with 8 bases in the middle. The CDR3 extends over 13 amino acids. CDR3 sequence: CSARVGGNTEAFF. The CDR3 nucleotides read TGCAGTGCTAGAGTAGGTGGAAACACTGAAGCTTTCTTT.

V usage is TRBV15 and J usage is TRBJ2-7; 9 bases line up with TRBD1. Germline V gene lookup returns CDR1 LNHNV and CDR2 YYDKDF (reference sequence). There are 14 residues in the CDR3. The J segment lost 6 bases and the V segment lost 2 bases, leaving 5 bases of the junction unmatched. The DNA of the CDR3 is TGTGCCACCAGCAGATTCTCACAGGGGGCCGAGCAGTACTTC. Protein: CATSRFSQGAEQYF.